One and the same sample provided the 15 T cell receptor beta chains below, sequenced in a study of blood T cell repertoires in COVID-19. Some clones are missing from TCRdb's copy, which holds only in-frame ones; the method was immunoSEQ multiplex PCR. The data contain more than 85,000 clones, approximately 82% of them singletons. Sequencing was carried out using peripheral blood. Receptors were obtained from a man in his fifties or sixties with active or convalescent COVID-19.

J is TRBJ2-1 and V is TRBV6-5; 9 nucleotides match TRBD1. With 6 bases clipped from V and 5 bases from J, the junction kept 8 bases outside the gene matches. Germline CDR1 MNHEY, CDR2 SVGAGI. CDR3 size: 15 residues. CDR3 DNA sequence: TGTGCCAGCAGCCGCGGGACAGGGATTAACAATGAGCAGTTCTTC. Translation gives CASSRGTGINNEQFF.

This clone was observed a single time. The CDR3 sequence is CASSLSGRSQYF. The CDR3 DNA reads as TGTGCCAGCAGCTTGAGCGGGCGGTCGCAGTATTTT. The rearrangement links TRBV7-2 to TRBJ2-3; possibly TRBD2 for D (6 bases). Trimming left V 3 bases short and J 10 bases short, with 11 bases between. The CDR3 has 12 residues. Germline loops: CDR1 SGHTA, CDR2 FQGNSA.

This clone has only a few counts. J is TRBJ2-1 and V is TRBV18; 12 positions agree with TRBD1. V lost 6 bases and J lost 8; bases outside the gene matches: 8. The CDR3 totals 15 residues. Germline V gives CDR1 KGHSH, CDR2 LQKENI. The CDR3 sequence is CASSQPGQGAYEQFF. CDR3 DNA: TGTGCCAGCTCCCAACCGGGACAGGGGGCCTATGAGCAGTTCTTC.

This sequence joins TRBV19 and TRBJ1-2, with D maybe TRBD1 (6 bases). Trimming left V 6 bases short and J 0 bases short, with 14 bases between. Per germline, CDR1 LNHDA and CDR2 SQIVND (reference sequence). The CDR3 is 15 amino acids. CDR3 sequence: CASRPDRQANYGYTF. The CDR3 bases are TGTGCCAGTAGACCTGACAGGCAAGCTAACTATGGCTACACCTTC.

CDR3 in DNA: TGTGCCAGCAGCTTAGCGTTGGGCAGGGGGGACTATGGCTACACCTTC. It yields the protein CASSLALGRGDYGYTF. V gene TRBV7-9 combines with J gene TRBJ1-2, with 7 bases lining up with TRBD1. The CDR3 has 16 amino acids. After removal of 0 bases from V and 3 bases from J, the junction contained 7 bases not matched to a gene. The germline CDR1 and CDR2 sequences are SEHNR and FQNEAQ (reference sequence).

CDR3 in amino acids: CATERTSGYNEQFF. As DNA, the CDR3 is TGTGCCACCGAACGGACTAGCGGTTACAATGAGCAGTTCTTC. This chain uses TRBV30 with TRBJ2-1; 10 bases map to TRBD2. CDR1 GTSNPN and CDR2 SVGIG come from the germline V gene (reference sequence). The CDR3 has 14 amino acids. Unmatched junction bases numbered 8, after V lost 8 bases and J lost 4 bases.

The chain combines TRBV7-6 with TRBJ2-1; TRBD2 might be the D (6 bases). The germline V and J ends were trimmed by 2 bases and 2 bases, with 10 bases remaining between them. This CDR3 is 15 amino acids long. Germline V gene data show CDR1 as SGHVS and CDR2 as FNYEAQ. The DNA of the CDR3 is TGTGCCAGCAGCTTAATGGCTAGCGCCTACAATGAGCAGTTCTTC. Residues: CASSLMASAYNEQFF.

V and J are TRBV5-5 and TRBJ2-7, with TRBD2 matching 7 bases. The V segment lost 3 bases and the J segment 3 bases; nucleotides outside the gene matches: 9. Germline values: CDR1 SGHKS, CDR2 YYEKEE (reference sequence). CDR3 size: 15 residues. CDR3 bases: TGTGCCAGCAGCTCACGGGAGGCGACTATCTACGAGCAGTACGTC. Translated: CASSSREATIYEQYV.

With respect to this clone: Other nucleotide sequences in the sample specify the same CDR3. This sequence joins TRBV7-2 and TRBJ2-3, with D hard to call. This CDR3 contains 12 residues. Germline V gene data show CDR1 as SGHTA and CDR2 as FQGNSA. V was cut by 6 bases and J by 6 bases, with 10 bases left in between. CDR3 DNA sequence: TGTGCCAGCAGTTTCTCCAGGGATACGCAGTATTTT. It translates to CASSFSRDTQYF.

The chain couples TRBV20-1 to TRBJ1-2, with TRBD1 matching 10 bases. Germline V gene data show CDR1 as DFQATT and CDR2 as SNEGSKA (reference sequence). The CDR3 totals 11 residues. The ends lost 6 bases at V and 9 bases at J; junction bases unmatched: 4. CDR3 in amino acids: CSARTGGSYTF. The CDR3 DNA sequence: TGCAGTGCCCGGACAGGGGGGAGCTACACCTTC.

This clone has only one observation. This chain joins TRBV3-1 (or the pseudogene TRBV3-2) and TRBJ1-5; 9 bases map to TRBD1. The V and J ends lost 4 bases and 1 base, in that order; junction bases with no gene match: 2. The germline CDR1 and CDR2 sequences are LGHDT and YNNKEL (reference sequence). This CDR3 spans 15 amino acids. CDR3 coding DNA: TGTGCCAGCAGCCTGGGACAGGGAAGCAATCAGCCCCAGCATTTT. Its protein is CASSLGQGSNQPQHF.

The chain uses TRBV30 and TRBJ1-3; no clear D gene. Germline V gives CDR1 GTSNPN, CDR2 SVGIG (reference sequence). The CDR3 covers 13 residues. V dropped 1 base and J dropped 3 bases, with 7 bases sitting between them. CDR3: CAWSGQVGNTIYF. CDR3 DNA: TGTGCCTGGAGTGGGCAAGTTGGAAACACCATATATTTT.

A few counts support this clone. The junction departs from germline at one end; a sequencing error may be responsible. This chain connects TRBV7-7 to TRBJ2-2; TRBD1 is a possible D gene (6 bases). Germline V CDR1 and CDR2: SSHAT, FNYEAQ (reference sequence). The CDR3 length is 15 residues. The CDR3 sequence is CASSPTGSNTGELFF. Written as DNA, the CDR3 is TGTGCTAGCAGCCCGACAGGATCGAACACCGGGGAGCTGTTTTTT.

The chain links TRBV5-4 to TRBJ2-7; 7 nucleotides match TRBD2. This CDR3 is 15 amino acids long. Per the germline V gene, CDR1 is SGHNT and CDR2 is YYREEE (reference sequence). V lost 4 bases to trimming and J lost 2 bases; unmatched junction nucleotides: 9. The DNA of the CDR3 is TGTGCCAGCAGCCCGGGGAGGGGAGGAACCTACGAGCAGTACTTC. As protein: CASSPGRGGTYEQYF.

The V and J genes are TRBV5-8 and TRBJ2-1, with D tentatively TRBD1 (5 bases). Trimming cost V 0 bases and J 6 bases, with 13 bases left between them. The CDR3 covers 15 residues. Germline V gives CDR1 SGHTS, CDR2 YDEGEE. DNA for the CDR3: TGTGCCAGCAGCTTGGAAAGGGGTCGTACCAATGAGCAGTTCTTC. As protein: CASSLERGRTNEQFF. The variable domain in full, completed from reference TRBV5-8 and TRBJ2-1, reads EAGVTQSPTHLIKTRGQQATLRCSPISGHTSVYWYQQALGLGLQFLLWYDEGEERNRGNFPPRFSGRQFPNYSSELNVNALELEDSALYLCASSLERGRTNEQFFGPGTRLTVL.